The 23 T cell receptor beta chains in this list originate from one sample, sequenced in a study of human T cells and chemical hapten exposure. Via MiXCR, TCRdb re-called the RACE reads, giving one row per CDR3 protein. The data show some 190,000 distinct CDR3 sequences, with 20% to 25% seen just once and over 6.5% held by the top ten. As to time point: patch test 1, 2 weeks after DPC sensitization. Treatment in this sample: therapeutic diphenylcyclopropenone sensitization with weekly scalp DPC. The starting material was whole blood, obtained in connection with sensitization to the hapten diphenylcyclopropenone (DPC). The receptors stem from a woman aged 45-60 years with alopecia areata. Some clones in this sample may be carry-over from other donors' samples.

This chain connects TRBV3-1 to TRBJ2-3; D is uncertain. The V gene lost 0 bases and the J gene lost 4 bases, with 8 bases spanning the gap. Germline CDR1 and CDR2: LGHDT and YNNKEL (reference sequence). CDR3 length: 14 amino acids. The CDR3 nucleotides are TGTGCCAGCAGCCAAGATATCGGATCAGATACGCAGTATTTT. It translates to CASSQDIGSDTQYF.

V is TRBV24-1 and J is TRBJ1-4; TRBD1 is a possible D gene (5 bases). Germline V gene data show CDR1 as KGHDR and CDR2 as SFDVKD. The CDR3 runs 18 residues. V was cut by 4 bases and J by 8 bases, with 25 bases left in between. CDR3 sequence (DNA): TGTGCCACCAGTGAGGCCAGCGATTCCTCCCAGGGATGGGAAAAACTGTTTTTT. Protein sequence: CATSEASDSSQGWEKLFF.

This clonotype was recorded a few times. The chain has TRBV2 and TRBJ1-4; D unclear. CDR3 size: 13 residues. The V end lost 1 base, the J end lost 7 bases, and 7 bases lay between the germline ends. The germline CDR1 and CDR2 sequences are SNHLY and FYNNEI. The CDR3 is CASSEVAVEKLFF. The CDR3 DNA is TGTGCCAGCAGTGAAGTGGCAGTTGAAAAACTGTTTTTT.

CDR3 protein: CASSFSGVRRGTDTQYF. Written as DNA, the CDR3 is TGTGCCAGCAGCTTCAGCGGGGTCAGGAGAGGCACAGATACGCAGTATTTT. The chain uses TRBV5-5 and TRBJ2-3; TRBD2 matches at 7 bases. The germline V gene encodes CDR1 SGHKS and CDR2 YYEKEE (reference sequence). The junction had 10 bases not matched to a gene; V was cut back by 2 bases and J by 1 base. This CDR3 is built from 17 residues.

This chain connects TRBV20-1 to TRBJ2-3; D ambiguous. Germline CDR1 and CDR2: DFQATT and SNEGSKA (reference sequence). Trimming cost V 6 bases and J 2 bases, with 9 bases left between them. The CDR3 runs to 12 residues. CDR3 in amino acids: CSAGGYTDTQYF. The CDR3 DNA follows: TGCAGTGCGGGTGGATACACAGATACGCAGTATTTT.

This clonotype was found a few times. As DNA, the CDR3 is TGTGCCAGCAGCTTAAGGGGGTCCGAAGAGATGGAGACCCAGTACTTC. Translating gives CASSLRGSEEMETQYF. The chain uses TRBV11-1 and TRBJ2-5, with a tentative D call TRBD1 (6 bases). Germline assignment: CDR1 SGHAT and CDR2 FQDESV (reference sequence). There are 16 residues in the CDR3. V was trimmed by 2 bases and J by 5 bases, leaving 18 bases between them.

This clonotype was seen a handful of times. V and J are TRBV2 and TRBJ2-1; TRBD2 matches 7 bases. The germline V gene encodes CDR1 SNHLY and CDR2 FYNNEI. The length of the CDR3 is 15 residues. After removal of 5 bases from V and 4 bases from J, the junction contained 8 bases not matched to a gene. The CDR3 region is CASSQRTRVYNEQFF. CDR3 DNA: TGTGCCAGCAGTCAGCGGACTAGGGTGTACAATGAGCAGTTCTTC.

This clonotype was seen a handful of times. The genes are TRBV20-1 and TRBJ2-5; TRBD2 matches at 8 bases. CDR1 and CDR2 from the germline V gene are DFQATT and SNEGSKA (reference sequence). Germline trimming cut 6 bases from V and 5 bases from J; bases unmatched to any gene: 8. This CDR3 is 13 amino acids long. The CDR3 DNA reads TGCAGTGCCATCGGGGGGGCTGGGGAGACCCAGTACTTC. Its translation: CSAIGGAGETQYF.

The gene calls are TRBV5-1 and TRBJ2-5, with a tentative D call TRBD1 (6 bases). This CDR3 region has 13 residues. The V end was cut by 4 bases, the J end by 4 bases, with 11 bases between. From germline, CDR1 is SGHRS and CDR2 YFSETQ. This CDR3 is CASSKLDRETQYF. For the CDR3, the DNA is TGCGCCAGCAGCAAATTGGACAGAGAGACCCAGTACTTC.

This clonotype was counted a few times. The CDR3 spells CASSPGQGRYNEQFF. The CDR3 nucleotides read TGTGCCAGCAGTCCCGGACAGGGTCGATACAATGAGCAGTTCTTC. The gene calls are TRBV28 and TRBJ2-1; 8 bases are shared with TRBD1. This CDR3 has 15 amino acids. Germline CDR1 MDHEN, CDR2 SYDVKM. The V gene end was trimmed by 5 bases and the J gene end by 4 bases; junction bases not matched to a gene: 7.

CDR3 coding DNA: TGTGCCAGCTCCCCCGGACTAGCGGGAGGCTCAGATACGCAGTATTTT. This gives the protein CASSPGLAGGSDTQYF. The chain uses TRBV18 and TRBJ2-3; 14 nucleotides agree with TRBD2. V lost 6 bases and J lost 4; bases outside the gene matches: 6. CDR1 is KGHSH and CDR2 is LQKENI in the germline V gene. This CDR3 is 16 amino acids long.

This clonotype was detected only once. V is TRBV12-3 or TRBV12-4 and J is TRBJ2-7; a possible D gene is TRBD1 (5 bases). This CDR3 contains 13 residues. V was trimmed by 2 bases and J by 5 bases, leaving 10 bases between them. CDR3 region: CASSLLGRDEQYF. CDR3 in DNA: TGTGCCAGCAGTTTATTGGGCAGGGACGAGCAGTACTTC.

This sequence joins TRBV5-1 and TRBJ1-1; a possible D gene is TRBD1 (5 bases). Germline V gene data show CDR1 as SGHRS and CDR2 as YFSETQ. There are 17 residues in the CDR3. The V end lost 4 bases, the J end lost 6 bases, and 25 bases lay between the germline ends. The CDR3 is CASSLTPGLTLAPEAFF. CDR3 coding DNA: TGCGCCAGCAGCCTAACCCCGGGACTTACCCTCGCCCCTGAAGCTTTCTTT.

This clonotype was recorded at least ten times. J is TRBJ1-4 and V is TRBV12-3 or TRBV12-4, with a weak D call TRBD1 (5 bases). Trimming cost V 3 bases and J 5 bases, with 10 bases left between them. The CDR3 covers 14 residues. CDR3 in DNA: TGTGCCAGCAGTTTCGGGGCCATGAATGAAAAACTGTTTTTT. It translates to CASSFGAMNEKLFF.

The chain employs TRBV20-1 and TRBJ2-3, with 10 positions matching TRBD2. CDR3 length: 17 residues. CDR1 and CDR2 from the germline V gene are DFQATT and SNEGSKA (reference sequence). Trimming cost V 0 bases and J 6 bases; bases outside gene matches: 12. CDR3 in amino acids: CSARDQRLAGVGDTQYF. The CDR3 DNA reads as TGCAGTGCTAGAGATCAACGGCTAGCGGGAGTGGGTGATACGCAGTATTTT.

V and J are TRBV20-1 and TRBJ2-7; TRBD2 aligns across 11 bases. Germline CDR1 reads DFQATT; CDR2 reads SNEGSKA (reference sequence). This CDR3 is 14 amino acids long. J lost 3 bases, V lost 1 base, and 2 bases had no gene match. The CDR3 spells CSARGGTSGYEQYF. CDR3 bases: TGCAGTGCTAGAGGGGGGACTAGCGGCTACGAGCAGTACTTC.

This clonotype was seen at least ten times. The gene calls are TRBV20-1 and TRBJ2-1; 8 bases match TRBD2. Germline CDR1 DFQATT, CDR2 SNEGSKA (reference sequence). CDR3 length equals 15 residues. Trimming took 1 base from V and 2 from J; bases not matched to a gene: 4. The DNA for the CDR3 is TGCAGTGCTAGAGCAGGGACTAGTCCCTACAATGAGCAGTTCTTC. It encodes CSARAGTSPYNEQFF.

This CDR3 reads CASSMTANTGELFF. As DNA, the CDR3 is TGTGCCAGTAGTATGACGGCGAACACCGGGGAGCTGTTTTTT. The chain links TRBV19 to TRBJ2-2; D is unclear. V lost 3 bases and J 0 bases, leaving 5 bases between the germline ends. Looked up from germline, CDR1 is LNHDA and CDR2 is SQIVND (reference sequence). There are 14 residues in the CDR3.

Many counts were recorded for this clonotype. The CDR3, as DNA: TGTGCCAGCAGTCGATGGGAGGAAGAGACCCAGTACTTC. Protein product: CASSRWEEETQYF. V usage is TRBV27 and J usage is TRBJ2-5, with D possibly matching TRBD2 (6 bases). CDR3 length equals 13 residues. V lost 5 bases, J lost 3 bases, and 10 bases lay in between. The germline V gene encodes CDR1 MNHEY and CDR2 SMNVEV (reference sequence).

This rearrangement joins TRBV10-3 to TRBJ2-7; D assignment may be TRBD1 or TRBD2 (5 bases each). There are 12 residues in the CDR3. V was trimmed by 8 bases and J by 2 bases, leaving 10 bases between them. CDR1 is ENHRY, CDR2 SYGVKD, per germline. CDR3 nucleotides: TGTGCCATCGGGGACCCAACCTACGAGCAGTACTTC. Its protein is CAIGDPTYEQYF.

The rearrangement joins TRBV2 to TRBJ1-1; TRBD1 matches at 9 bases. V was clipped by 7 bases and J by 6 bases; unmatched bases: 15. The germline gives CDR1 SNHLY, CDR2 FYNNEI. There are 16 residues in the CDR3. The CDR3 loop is CASKQDRGTMAPEAFF. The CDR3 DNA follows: TGTGCCAGCAAACAGGACAGGGGCACGATGGCCCCTGAAGCTTTCTTT.

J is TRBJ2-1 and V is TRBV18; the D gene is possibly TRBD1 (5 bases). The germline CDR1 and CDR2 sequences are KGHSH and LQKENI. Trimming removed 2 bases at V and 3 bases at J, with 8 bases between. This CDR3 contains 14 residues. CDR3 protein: CASSPEQDYNEQFF. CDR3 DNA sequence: TGTGCCAGCTCACCAGAACAGGACTACAATGAGCAGTTCTTC.

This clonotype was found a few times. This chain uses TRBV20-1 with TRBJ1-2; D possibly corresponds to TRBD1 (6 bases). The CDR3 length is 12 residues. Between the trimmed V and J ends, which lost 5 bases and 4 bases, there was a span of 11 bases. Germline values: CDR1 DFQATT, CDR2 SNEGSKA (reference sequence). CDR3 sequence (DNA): TGCAGTGCTTCCGACAGGAGCTATGGCTACACCTTC. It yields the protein CSASDRSYGYTF.